This TCR beta chain came from a study of T cells in Graves' hyperthyroidism and ophthalmopathy. This clonotype was picked up many times. Amplification yielded TCR beta CDR3 regions, with RNA transcripts as the source. HTBI primers were employed in a first-round RT-PCR of the TCR CDR3. Each CDR3 protein gets one entry after TCRdb re-called the multiplex PCR reads with MiXCR. The sample has over 300,000 distinct CDR3 sequences, approximately 15% seen once; the top ten hold roughly 9.6%. V lost 4 bases to trimming and J lost 7 bases, with 11 bases between them. This CDR3 is built from 13 residues. Clinical symptoms, serum thyroxine and TRAb, thyroid ultrasound and orbital computed tomography were used for the diagnoses.

The J gene is TRBJ1-5, the V gene TRBV12-3 or TRBV12-4, with a weak D call TRBD1 (5 bases). Input material: blood. The sequence was obtained from a woman in her sixties with Graves' hyperthyroidism. As DNA, the CDR3 is TGTGCCAGCAGTTGTGGGTACAGGCAGCCCCAGCATTTT. Protein: CASSCGYRQPQHF.